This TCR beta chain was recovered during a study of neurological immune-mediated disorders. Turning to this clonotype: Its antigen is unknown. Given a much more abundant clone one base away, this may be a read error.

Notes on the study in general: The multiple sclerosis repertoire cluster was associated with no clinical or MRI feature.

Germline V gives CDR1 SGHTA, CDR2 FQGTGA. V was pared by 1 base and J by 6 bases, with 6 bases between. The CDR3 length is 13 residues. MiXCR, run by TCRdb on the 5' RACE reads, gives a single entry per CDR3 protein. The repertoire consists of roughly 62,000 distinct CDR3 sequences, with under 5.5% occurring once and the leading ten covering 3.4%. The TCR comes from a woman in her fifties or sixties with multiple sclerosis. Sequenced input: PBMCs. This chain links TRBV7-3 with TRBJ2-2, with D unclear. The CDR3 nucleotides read TGTGCCAGCAGCTTAATTCGGTCCGGGGAGCTGTTTTTT. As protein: CASSLIRSGELFF.